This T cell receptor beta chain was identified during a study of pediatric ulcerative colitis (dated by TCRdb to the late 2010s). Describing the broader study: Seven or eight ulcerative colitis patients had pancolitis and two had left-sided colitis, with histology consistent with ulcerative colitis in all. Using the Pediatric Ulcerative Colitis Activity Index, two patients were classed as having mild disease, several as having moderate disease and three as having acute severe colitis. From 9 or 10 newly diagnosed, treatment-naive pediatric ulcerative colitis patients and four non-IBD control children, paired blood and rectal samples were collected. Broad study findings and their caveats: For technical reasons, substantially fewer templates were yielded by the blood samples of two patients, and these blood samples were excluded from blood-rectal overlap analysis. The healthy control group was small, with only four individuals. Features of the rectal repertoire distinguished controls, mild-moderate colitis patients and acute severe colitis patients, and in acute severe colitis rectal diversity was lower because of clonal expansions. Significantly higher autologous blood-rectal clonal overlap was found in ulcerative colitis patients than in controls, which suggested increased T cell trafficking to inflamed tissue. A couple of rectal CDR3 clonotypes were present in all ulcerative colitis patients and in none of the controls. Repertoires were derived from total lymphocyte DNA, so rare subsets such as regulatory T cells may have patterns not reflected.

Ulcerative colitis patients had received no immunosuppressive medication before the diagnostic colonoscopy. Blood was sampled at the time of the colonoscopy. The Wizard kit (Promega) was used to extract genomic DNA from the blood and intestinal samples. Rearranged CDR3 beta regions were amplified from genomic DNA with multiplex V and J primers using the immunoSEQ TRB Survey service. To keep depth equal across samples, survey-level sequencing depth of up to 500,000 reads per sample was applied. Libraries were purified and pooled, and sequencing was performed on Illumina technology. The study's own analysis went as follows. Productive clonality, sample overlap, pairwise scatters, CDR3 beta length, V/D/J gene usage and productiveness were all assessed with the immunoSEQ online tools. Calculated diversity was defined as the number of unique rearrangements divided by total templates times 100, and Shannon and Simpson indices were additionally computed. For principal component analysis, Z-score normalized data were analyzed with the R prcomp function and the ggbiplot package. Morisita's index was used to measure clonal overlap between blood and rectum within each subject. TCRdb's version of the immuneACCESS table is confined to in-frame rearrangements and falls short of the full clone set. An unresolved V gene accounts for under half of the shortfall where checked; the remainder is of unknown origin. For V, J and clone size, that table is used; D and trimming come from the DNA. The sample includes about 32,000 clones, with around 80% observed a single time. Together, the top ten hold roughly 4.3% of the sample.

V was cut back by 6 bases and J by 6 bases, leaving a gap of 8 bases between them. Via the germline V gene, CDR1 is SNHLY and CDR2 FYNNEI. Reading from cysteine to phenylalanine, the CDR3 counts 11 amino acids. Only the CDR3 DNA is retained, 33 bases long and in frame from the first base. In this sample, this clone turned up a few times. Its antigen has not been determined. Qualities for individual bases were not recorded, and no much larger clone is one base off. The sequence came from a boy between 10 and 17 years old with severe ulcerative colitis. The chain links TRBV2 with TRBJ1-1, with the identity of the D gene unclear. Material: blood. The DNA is TGTGCCAGCAGGCGGTCGTCTGAAGCTTTCTTT. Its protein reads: CASRRSSEAFF.